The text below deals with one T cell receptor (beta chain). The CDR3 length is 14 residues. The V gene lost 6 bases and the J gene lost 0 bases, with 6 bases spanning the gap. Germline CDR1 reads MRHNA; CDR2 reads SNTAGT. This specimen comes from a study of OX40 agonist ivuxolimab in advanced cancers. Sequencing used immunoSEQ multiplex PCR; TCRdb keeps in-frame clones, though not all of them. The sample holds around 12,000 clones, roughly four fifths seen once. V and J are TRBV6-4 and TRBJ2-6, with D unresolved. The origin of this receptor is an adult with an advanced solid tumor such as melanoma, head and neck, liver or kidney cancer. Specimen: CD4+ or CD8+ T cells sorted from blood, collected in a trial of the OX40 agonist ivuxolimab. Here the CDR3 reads CASSPSSGANVLTF. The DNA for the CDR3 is TGTGCCAGCAGCCCCAGCTCTGGGGCCAACGTCCTGACTTTC.